Listed below are T cell receptor beta chains from one sample, sequenced in a study of blood T cell repertoires in COVID-19. Assay: immunoSEQ multiplex PCR; the TCRdb copy retains only in-frame clones and omits some. This table holds about 130,000 clones, almost 85% found once. Sequenced input: peripheral blood. These receptors came from a woman in her 30s who had recovered from COVID-19. Each CDR3 is given with its conserved first and last residue. Each record gives: V gene, clone size, D gene, J gene, CDR3 DNA, CDR3 protein. The D gene is left open where the match is weak. Size is stated for part of the rows, as once, few or many counts, or as a class when the clone is expanded.

TRBV27,-,TRBD1,TRBJ1-1,TGTGCCAGCAGGGGACAGGGGCACACTGAAGCTTTCTTT,CASRGQGHTEAFF
TRBV6-5,-,TRBD1,TRBJ1-5,TGTGCCAGCAGTCCGGACAGGGGACTTCAGCCCCAGCATTTT,CASSPDRGLQPQHF
TRBV18,-,-,TRBJ1-1,TGTGCCAGCTCACCTGGCCCTGGAGGGAACACTGAAGCTTTCTTT,CASSPGPGGNTEAFF
TRBV5-1,-,TRBD2,TRBJ2-3,TGCGCCAGCAGCTCATCCGGGAGGACAGATACGCAGTATTTT,CASSSSGRTDTQYF
TRBV11-2,-,TRBD2,TRBJ2-7,TGTGCCAGCAGACCTAGCGGAAGCTCCTACGAGCAGTACTTC,CASRPSGSSYEQYF
TRBV10-2,-,TRBD1,TRBJ2-7,TGCGCCAGCAGTAGACAGGGGAGCTCCTACGAGCAGTACTTC,CASSRQGSSYEQYF
TRBV19,-,-,TRBJ2-3,TGTGCCAGTAGTATTAGAGCGGGCACAGATACGCAGTATTTT,CASSIRAGTDTQYF
TRBV21-1,-,-,TRBJ1-6,TGTGCCAGCAGCAAAGGACAGGGAGAGAGCTCCTATAATTCACCCCTCCACTTT,CASSKGQGESSYNSPLHF
TRBV16,-,TRBD1,TRBJ1-2,TGTGCCAGCAGCCAACGGACAGGGTCTAACTATGGCTACACCTTC,CASSQRTGSNYGYTF
TRBV30,few,TRBD1,TRBJ1-5,TGTGCCTGGAGTGAGGGACAGGGCTTGAGCAATCAGCCCCAGCATTTT,CAWSEGQGLSNQPQHF
TRBV7-8,-,-,TRBJ2-4,TGTGCCAGCAGCTTCTTATGGGGGCTCGTAAACATTCAGTACTTC,CASSFLWGLVNIQYF
TRBV29-1,-,-,TRBJ1-1,TGCAGCGCTACGGTCACTGAAGCTTTCTTT,CSATVTEAFF
TRBV18,-,TRBD2,TRBJ2-2,TGTGCCAGCTCACCTTTGGCGGGAGTTCTAGCTACCGGGGAGCTGTTTTTT,CASSPLAGVLATGELFF
TRBV15,-,-,TRBJ2-7,TGTGCCACCAGCAGAGTTAGTTTTTCCTACGAGCAGTACTTC,CATSRVSFSYEQYF
TRBV5-6,-,TRBD1,TRBJ2-2,TGTGCCAGCAGCCGGGGACAGGGAGCCGGGGAGCTGTTTTTT,CASSRGQGAGELFF
TRBV5-5,-,-,TRBJ2-7,TGTGCCAGCAGCTTGGTAGAATGGGAGCAGTACTTC,CASSLVEWEQYF
TRBV14,-,TRBD1,TRBJ2-1,TGTGCCAGCAGCCGGGACAGGGGGTTAGGGGAGCAGTTCTTC,CASSRDRGLGEQFF
TRBV5-1,-,-,TRBJ2-5,TGCGCCAGCAGCTTGGGTATTGAGACCCAGTACTTC,CASSLGIETQYF
TRBV6-5,-,-,TRBJ2-7,TGTGCCAGCAGATGGCCAGGGAGGTACGAGCAGTACTTC,CASRWPGRYEQYF
TRBV10-1,-,-,TRBJ2-3,TGCGCCAGAAAACTAGTCCCTTACACAGATACGCAGTATTTT,CARKLVPYTDTQYF
TRBV18,-,TRBD1,TRBJ1-2,TGTGCCAGCTCACCGACAGGGGAATCAGGCTACACCTTC,CASSPTGESGYTF
TRBV9,-,TRBD2,TRBJ2-2,TGTGCCAGCAGCCCCCGGACTAGCGGGACGGTCGGGGAGCTGTTTTTT,CASSPRTSGTVGELFF
TRBV27,-,TRBD2,TRBJ2-1,TGTGCCAGCAGCTTTAGCGGGAGGGCCTACAATGAGCAGTTCTTC,CASSFSGRAYNEQFF
TRBV29-1,-,-,TRBJ2-3,TGCAGCGTTGGTGGAGCGAACACAGATACGCAGTATTTT,CSVGGANTDTQYF
TRBV4-1,few,-,TRBJ2-1,TGCGCCAGCAGCCAGGAACACCCGCGGAATGAGCAGTTCTTC,CASSQEHPRNEQFF
TRBV19,-,-,TRBJ2-1,TGTGCCAGTAGTATAAGAAGCGGATACAATGAGCAGTTCTTC,CASSIRSGYNEQFF
TRBV6-6,once,TRBD1,TRBJ1-1,TGTGCCAGCAGTTCCGGGACAGGGGGTTATGACACTGAAGCTTTCTTT,CASSSGTGGYDTEAFF
TRBV6-1,-,TRBD1,TRBJ2-7,TGTGCCAGCAGTGGAACCCCGGGACAGGGGATATCCCCAGCCTACGAGCAGTACTTC,CASSGTPGQGISPAYEQYF
TRBV27,-,-,TRBJ1-4,TGTGCCAGCAGTTTTGCAGGGGCTCGAAAACTGTTTTTT,CASSFAGARKLFF
TRBV5-6,-,-,TRBJ1-2,TGTGCCAGCAGCCAAACCCAGGGTGTCGGTGGCTACACCTTC,CASSQTQGVGGYTF
TRBV18,-,-,TRBJ1-1,TGTGCCAGCTCACCACCGACCAGGGAAGCTTTCTTT,CASSPPTREAFF
TRBV2,-,-,TRBJ1-6,TGTGCCAGCAGTGCGGGGACCTATAATTCACCCCTCCACTTT,CASSAGTYNSPLHF
TRBV5-4,-,TRBD1,TRBJ2-5,TGTGCCAGCAGCTTCCCCACAAACAGGGGACAAGAGACCCAGTACTTC,CASSFPTNRGQETQYF
TRBV20-1,-,TRBD1,TRBJ1-2,TGCAGTGCTCAGGGGGAGGGCTACACCTTC,CSAQGEGYTF
TRBV29-1,few,TRBD1,TRBJ1-1,TGCAGCGTCTTACACAGGGGGCGGGCTGAAGCTTTCTTT,CSVLHRGRAEAFF
TRBV5-6,-,TRBD1,TRBJ1-1,TGTGCCAGCAGCTATGACAGGGGGAATGGAGGGGCTTTCTTT,CASSYDRGNGGAFF
TRBV5-1,-,-,TRBJ2-7,TGCGCCAGCAGCTTAAGGGCAGGCCTTGGGGGTGGACTATACGAGCAGTACTTC,CASSLRAGLGGGLYEQYF
TRBV6-5,few,-,TRBJ2-2,TGTGCCAGCAGACAAAACACCGGGGAGCTGTTTTTT,CASRQNTGELFF
TRBV5-8,-,-,TRBJ2-1,TGTGCCAGCACCTTAACGGGATCCGCCTACAATGAGCAGTTCTTC,CASTLTGSAYNEQFF
TRBV6-2/TRBV6-3,few,-,TRBJ2-1,TGTGCCAGCAGTAACAGCAACAATGAGCAGTTCTTC,CASSNSNNEQFF
TRBV10-1,-,-,TRBJ2-1,TGCGCCAGCAGTGAGGGTCGGGACTACAATGAGCAGTTCTTC,CASSEGRDYNEQFF
TRBV18,-,TRBD1,TRBJ2-7,TGTGCCAGCTCACCTATCCAGGGGGCAACAAACTACGAGCAGTACTTC,CASSPIQGATNYEQYF
TRBV5-8,-,TRBD2,TRBJ2-1,TGTGCCAGCATCAAACTAGCGGGGTTTAATGAGCAGTTCTTC,CASIKLAGFNEQFF
TRBV14,once,TRBD2,TRBJ2-5,TGTGCCAGCAGCCAGGGACTAGCGGAGACCCAGTACTTC,CASSQGLAETQYF
TRBV6-5,-,TRBD1,TRBJ1-2,TGTGCCAGCAGTTACCTGTCCCGGGACAGGGATGGCTACACCTTC,CASSYLSRDRDGYTF
TRBV5-1,-,TRBD1,TRBJ2-2,TGCGCCAGCAGCGGGACAGGGTCAGTAATCGCCGGGGAGCTGTTTTTT,CASSGTGSVIAGELFF
TRBV6-6,-,TRBD1,TRBJ1-1,TGTGCCAGCACACCGGACAGGGCGAACACTGAAGCTTTCTTT,CASTPDRANTEAFF
TRBV12-3/TRBV12-4,once,-,TRBJ1-2,TGTGCCAGCAGTTTTGGGCCAGATGGCTACACCTTC,CASSFGPDGYTF
TRBV10-1,-,TRBD2,TRBJ2-1,TGCGCCAGCAGTGAGGACTTAGCGGGGGGCTACAATGAGCAGTTCTTC,CASSEDLAGGYNEQFF
TRBV7-9,-,TRBD2,TRBJ2-1,TGTGCCAGCAGCTCTACTAGCGGGGGCCGAATTTACAATGAGCAGTTCTTC,CASSSTSGGRIYNEQFF
TRBV7-3,-,-,TRBJ2-2,TGTGCCAGCAGCTTTTGGCAGAGAGGCACCGGGGAGCTGTTTTTT,CASSFWQRGTGELFF
TRBV2,-,TRBD1,TRBJ2-7,TGTGCCAGCCGGCGACCGGGACAGGGGGCGATTGAGCAGTACTTC,CASRRPGQGAIEQYF
TRBV5-1,few,-,TRBJ1-2,TGCGCCAGCAGTATTGCAGGGGATGGCTACACCTTC,CASSIAGDGYTF